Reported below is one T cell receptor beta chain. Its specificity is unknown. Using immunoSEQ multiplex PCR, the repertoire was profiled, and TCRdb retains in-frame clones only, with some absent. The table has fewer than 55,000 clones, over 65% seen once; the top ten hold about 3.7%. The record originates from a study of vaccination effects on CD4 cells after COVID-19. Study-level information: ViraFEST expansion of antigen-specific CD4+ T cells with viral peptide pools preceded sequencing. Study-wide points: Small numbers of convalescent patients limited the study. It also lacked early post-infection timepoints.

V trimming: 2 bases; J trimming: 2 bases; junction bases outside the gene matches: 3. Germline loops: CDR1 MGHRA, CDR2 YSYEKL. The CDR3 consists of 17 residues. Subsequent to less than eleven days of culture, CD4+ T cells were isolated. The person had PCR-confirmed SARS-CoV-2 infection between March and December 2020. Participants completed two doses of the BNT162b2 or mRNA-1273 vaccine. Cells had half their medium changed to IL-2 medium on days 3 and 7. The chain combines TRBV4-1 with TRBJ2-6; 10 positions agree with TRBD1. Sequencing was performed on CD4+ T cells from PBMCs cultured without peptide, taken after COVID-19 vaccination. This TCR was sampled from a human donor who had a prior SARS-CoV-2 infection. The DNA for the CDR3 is TGCGCCAGCAGCCAACGGGACAGGGGAACTGGGGCCAACGTCCTGACTTTC. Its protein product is CASSQRDRGTGANVLTF.